The 14 T cell receptor beta chains below all came from one sample that was sequenced in a study of T cell changes during pregnancy in multiple sclerosis. Using immunoSEQ multiplex PCR, the repertoire was profiled, and TCRdb retains in-frame clones only, with some absent. The repertoire has some 44,000 clones, approximately 90% of them found once; the top ten carry under 1%. The sequences come from CD4+ T cells from peripheral blood mononuclear cells, collected after pregnancy. The receptors were sampled from a female donor with multiple sclerosis, enrolled in a pregnancy study.

The chain joins TRBV19 to TRBJ1-4; weak D call: TRBD1 (5 bases). Germline V gene lookup returns CDR1 LNHDA and CDR2 SQIVND (reference sequence). This CDR3 is built from 15 residues. Between the trimmed V and J ends, which lost 6 bases and 5 bases, there was a span of 16 bases. Here the CDR3 reads CASRPRTPFNEKLFF. The CDR3 DNA reads as TGTGCCAGTAGGCCGAGGACACCCTTCAATGAAAAACTGTTTTTT.

The gene calls are TRBV11-2 and TRBJ2-3; 7 bases fit TRBD2. V was pared by 3 bases and J by 2 bases, with 17 bases of the junction left unmatched. Per the germline V gene, CDR1 is SGHAT and CDR2 is FQNNGV. CDR3 length equals 19 residues. CDR3 residues: CASSFLLPPQRGFTDTQYF. The CDR3 coding sequence is TGTGCCAGCAGCTTCCTCCTACCCCCACAGCGGGGATTCACAGATACGCAGTATTTT.

The chain recombines TRBV2 with TRBJ2-7, with 8 nucleotides matching TRBD1. Germline-derived CDR1 and CDR2 are SNHLY and FYNNEI. V shed 7 bases, J shed 5 bases, and the junction held 13 bases outside the gene matches. The CDR3 runs 15 residues. CDR3 DNA sequence: TGTGCCAGCATAGGTGACGGGACAGGTCCCCACGAGCAGTACTTC. This codes for CASIGDGTGPHEQYF.

The chain couples TRBV10-3 to TRBJ1-2; weak D call: TRBD1 (5 bases). CDR1 and CDR2 from the germline V gene are ENHRY and SYGVKD. CDR3 length: 13 amino acids. The V gene lost 3 bases and the J gene lost 3 bases, with 8 bases spanning the gap. CDR3 DNA: TGTGCCATCAGTGATGCGGGGGACTATGGCTACACCTTC. Its translation is CAISDAGDYGYTF.

The chain couples TRBV5-1 to TRBJ1-2; D not certain. The CDR3 covers 15 residues. V lost 1 base, J lost 0 bases, and 10 bases lay in between. CDR1 SGHRS and CDR2 YFSETQ come from the germline V gene. The CDR3: CASSLFGGTNYGYTF. CDR3 DNA: TGCGCCAGCAGCTTGTTTGGCGGAACTAACTATGGCTACACCTTC.

The chain has TRBV7-2 and TRBJ2-7; D perhaps matches TRBD2 (7 bases). This CDR3 has 14 residues. Germline values: CDR1 SGHTA, CDR2 FQGNSA. V was trimmed by 8 bases and J by 3 bases, leaving 17 bases between them. Here the CDR3 reads CASRWGGTNYEQYF. CDR3 in DNA: TGTGCCAGCCGTTGGGGGGGGACAAACTACGAGCAGTACTTC.

The chain is built from TRBV5-5 and TRBJ1-1, with a tentative D call TRBD1 (6 bases). Germline V lookup: CDR1 SGHKS, CDR2 YYEKEE (reference sequence). The CDR3 has 13 residues. Trimming shortened V by 1 base and J by 5 bases, and 9 bases separated the two germline ends. CDR3 coding DNA: TGTGCCAGCAGCTTGCAGGGGCATACTGAAGCTTTCTTT. It specifies CASSLQGHTEAFF.

J is TRBJ2-1 and V is TRBV7-2, with D possibly TRBD1 on 5 matching bases. The CDR3 covers 11 residues. With 3 bases removed from V and 15 bases from J, the gap between germline ends came to 12 bases. CDR1 is SGHTA and CDR2 is FQGNSA in the germline V gene. The CDR3 region has the DNA TGTGCCAGCAGCTTTGCAGAAGGGGTGTTCTTC. Translating gives CASSFAEGVFF.

For the CDR3, the DNA is TGTGCCATCAGTGAGCCGCGACTGGCCCAAGAGACCCAGTACTTC. It yields the protein CAISEPRLAQETQYF. The rearrangement joins TRBV10-3 to TRBJ2-5; D unresolved. V was shortened by 2 bases and J by 1 base, with 11 bases between the two germline ends. The CDR3 has 15 residues. The germline V gene has CDR1 ENHRY and CDR2 SYGVKD.

This chain joins TRBV11-1 and TRBJ1-1, with D tentatively TRBD1 (5 bases). CDR1 is SGHAT and CDR2 is FQDESV in the germline V gene (reference sequence). V lost 5 bases to trimming and J lost 4 bases, with 14 bases between them. The CDR3 runs 14 residues. The CDR3 DNA is TGTGCCAGCAGCCGACTGGGCGGGGGCACTGAAGCTTTCTTT. It is translated as CASSRLGGGTEAFF.

This clone was observed once. The CDR3 spells CSVSRVNNGELFF. The CDR3 DNA sequence: TGCAGCGTTAGCAGGGTTAATAACGGGGAGCTGTTTTTT. The J gene is TRBJ2-2, the V gene TRBV29-1, with a weak D call TRBD1 (5 bases). The germline gives CDR1 SQVTM, CDR2 ANQGSEA. The length of the CDR3 is 13 residues. V lost 5 bases and J 7 bases, leaving 14 bases between the germline ends.

There are a few counts of this clone. The chain is built from TRBV5-4 and TRBJ2-7; D not certain. Per germline, CDR1 SGHNT and CDR2 YYREEE (reference sequence). The CDR3 is 13 residues long. The germline V and J ends were trimmed by 4 bases and 3 bases, with 11 bases remaining between them. CDR3 sequence reads: CASSPGAHYEQYF. For the CDR3, the DNA is TGTGCCAGCAGCCCCGGAGCTCACTACGAGCAGTACTTC.

J is TRBJ2-1 and V is TRBV11-3, with 10 bases fitting TRBD2. J gave up 7 bases and V 5 bases, and 14 bases lay outside the gene matches. Germline V gene sequence: CDR1 SGHNT, CDR2 YENEEA. CDR3 length equals 17 residues. The CDR3 here is CASSLNRYSGGSNEQFF. CDR3 DNA sequence: TGTGCCAGCAGCCTGAATCGATATAGCGGGGGGAGTAATGAGCAGTTCTTC.

V and J are TRBV7-6 and TRBJ1-1, with D tentatively TRBD1 (6 bases). The CDR3 covers 14 residues. Germline CDR1 is SGHVS and CDR2 is FNYEAQ. Trimming shortened V by 4 bases and J by 1 base, and 10 bases separated the two germline ends. The CDR3 coding sequence is TGTGCCAGCAGCTACACAGGGTCGAACACTGAAGCTTTCTTT. Its protein product is CASSYTGSNTEAFF.